The sample holds one count of the clone carrying this T cell receptor (beta chain). Sequenced by immunoSEQ multiplex PCR; TCRdb stores in-frame clones only, minus some. Here the sample spans approximately 87,000 clones, 86% being singletons. The data were obtained in a study of control samples from healthy donors and cancer patients. CDR1 and CDR2 from the germline V gene are LNHDA and SQIVND (reference sequence). Trimming cost V 5 bases and J 0 bases, with 13 bases left between them. CDR3 length: 15 residues. This chain joins TRBV19 and TRBJ1-1; the D gene is possibly TRBD1 (5 bases). Sample: blood. The sequence was obtained from a woman aged 45-65 years in good health. The CDR3 nucleotides are TGTGCCAGTAGTCTCCTCAGGGTCTTGAACACTGAAGCTTTCTTT. This encodes CASSLLRVLNTEAFF.